This T cell receptor (beta chain) was observed in a study of blood T cell repertoires in COVID-19. Study-level information: Acute and convalescent COVID-19 specimens originated in the United States, Italy and Spain. PBMCs, B-cell-depleted T cells, or T cells were the source of the cDNA or gDNA that made up the material.

Looked up from germline, CDR1 is MNHNS and CDR2 is SASEGT. V lost 2 bases, J lost 2 bases, and 12 bases lay in between. This CDR3 has 15 amino acids. This clone appeared a single time. In the original analysis: It was from reference gene primer amplification that nucleated cell counts were estimated. Repertoires were generated with immunoSEQ multiplex PCR, while TCRdb's copy carries only in-frame clones and drops some. V, J and clone size are taken as reported in that table, and D and trimming were inferred from the DNA itself. The table lists under 350,000 clones, around 89% of them singletons. J is TRBJ1-2 and V is TRBV6-1, with D perhaps TRBD1 (5 bases). Sequencing used peripheral blood. This receptor was taken from a man between 40 and 49 years old with acute or convalescent COVID-19. The CDR3 nucleotides are TGTGCCAGCAGTGAAACCCGCCAGGGAAACTATGGCTACACCTTC. Residues: CASSETRQGNYGYTF.